The 5 T cell receptor beta chains reported below all come from one sample, sequenced in a study of beta chain features in type 1 diabetes. Expressed TCRB transcripts were sequenced because the entire RNA isolate underwent reverse transcription. Repertoires were generated with immunoSEQ multiplex PCR, while TCRdb's copy carries only in-frame clones and drops some. Among 640,000 or so clones listed, around 15% were seen once. Notes on the study in general: There was a moderate but significant shortening of TCRB CDR3s in all four CD4+ subsets of Type 1 diabetes patients.

Their antigens are not known. Sequenced: naive CD4+ T cells from blood. These receptors all stem from a man between 18 and 29 years old with type 1 diabetes.

This clone was detected a few times. The chain carries TRBV7-9 and TRBJ2-7, with 7 bases aligning to TRBD1. The V and J ends lost 5 bases and 3 bases, in that order; junction bases with no gene match: 10. This CDR3 spans 15 amino acids. CDR1 SEHNR and CDR2 FQNEAQ come from the germline V gene (reference sequence). CDR3 sequence: CASSTRDRLNYEQYF. As DNA, the CDR3 is TGTGCCAGCAGCACGAGGGACAGATTAAACTACGAGCAGTACTTC.

This clone was observed a few times. The gene calls are TRBV7-9 and TRBJ1-2; weak D call: TRBD1 (5 bases). Trimming took 1 base from V and 4 from J, leaving 13 bases between them. This CDR3 comprises 15 residues. The germline V gene encodes CDR1 SEHNR and CDR2 FQNEAQ (reference sequence). The CDR3 DNA reads as TGTGCCAGCAGCTTAGGCAGGGAGAGGGCCTATGGCTACACCTTC. It yields the protein CASSLGRERAYGYTF.

This clone turned up a few times. This chain uses TRBV5-1 with TRBJ1-3, with D tentatively TRBD1 (5 bases). The V end lost 1 base, the J end lost 4 bases, and 15 bases lay between the germline ends. Germline V gene data show CDR1 as SGHRS and CDR2 as YFSETQ. The CDR3 sequence is 16 residues long. The CDR3 DNA reads as TGCGCCAGCAGCTTGACCCGCTCGGACAACGGAAACACCATATATTTT. Its translation: CASSLTRSDNGNTIYF.

The chain uses TRBV6-5 and TRBJ2-1; D ambiguous. V lost 0 bases and J lost 6, with 9 bases in between. The CDR3 totals 14 residues. Germline loops: CDR1 MNHEY, CDR2 SVGAGI. Here the CDR3 reads CASSYSRTTNEQFF. In DNA form, the CDR3 reads TGTGCCAGCAGTTACTCTCGGACCACCAATGAGCAGTTCTTC.

The chain has TRBV18 and TRBJ1-5; D is unclear. V lost 2 bases and J lost 5, with 16 bases in between. CDR3 size: 16 residues. Germline V gene data show CDR1 as KGHSH and CDR2 as LQKENI. The CDR3 DNA reads TGTGCCAGCTCACCAGGGGAAGGGCTTCCCCATCAGCCCCAGCATTTT. Amino acid sequence: CASSPGEGLPHQPQHF.